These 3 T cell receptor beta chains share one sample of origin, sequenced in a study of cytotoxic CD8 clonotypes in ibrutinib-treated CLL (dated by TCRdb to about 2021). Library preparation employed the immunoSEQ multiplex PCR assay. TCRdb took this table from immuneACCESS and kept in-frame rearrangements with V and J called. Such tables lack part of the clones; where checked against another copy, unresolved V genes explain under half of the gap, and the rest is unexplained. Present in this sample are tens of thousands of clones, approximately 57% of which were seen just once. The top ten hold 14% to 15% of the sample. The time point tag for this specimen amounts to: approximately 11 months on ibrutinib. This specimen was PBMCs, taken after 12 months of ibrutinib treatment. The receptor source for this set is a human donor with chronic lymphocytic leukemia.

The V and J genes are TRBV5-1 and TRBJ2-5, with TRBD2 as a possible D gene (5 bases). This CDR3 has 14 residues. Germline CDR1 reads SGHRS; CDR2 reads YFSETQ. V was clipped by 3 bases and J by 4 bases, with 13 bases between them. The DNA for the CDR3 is TGCGCCAGCAGCTCACCCAGCGGAGCAGAGACCCAGTACTTC. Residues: CASSSPSGAETQYF.

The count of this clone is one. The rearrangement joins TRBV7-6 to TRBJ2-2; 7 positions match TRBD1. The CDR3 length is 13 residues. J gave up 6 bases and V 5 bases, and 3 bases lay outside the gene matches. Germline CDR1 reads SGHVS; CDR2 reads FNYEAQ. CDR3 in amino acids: CASSRGQSGELFF. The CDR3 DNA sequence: TGTGCCAGCAGCAGGGGGCAGTCCGGGGAGCTGTTTTTT. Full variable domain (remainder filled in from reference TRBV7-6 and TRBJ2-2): GAGVSQSPRYKVTKRGQDVALRCDPISGHVSLYWYRQALGQGPEFLTYFNYEAQQDKSGLPNDRFSAERPEGSISTLTIQRTEQRDSAMYRCASSRGQSGELFFGEGSRLTVL.

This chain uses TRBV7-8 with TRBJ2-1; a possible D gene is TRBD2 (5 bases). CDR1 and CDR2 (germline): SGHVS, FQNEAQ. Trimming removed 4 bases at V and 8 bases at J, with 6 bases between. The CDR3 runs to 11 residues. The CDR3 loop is CASSSSYEQFF. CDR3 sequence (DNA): TGTGCCAGCAGCTCTAGCTATGAGCAGTTCTTC. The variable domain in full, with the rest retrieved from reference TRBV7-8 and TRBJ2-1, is GAGVSQSPRYKVAKRGQDVALRCDPISGHVSLFWYQQALGQGPEFLTYFQNEAQLDKSGLPSDRFFAERPEGSVSTLKIQRTQQEDSAVYLCASSSSYEQFFGPGTRLTVL.